Listed below are T cell receptor beta chains from one sample, sequenced in a study of early T cells in non-severe SARS-CoV-2 infection. Each CDR3 protein is one row after TCRdb ran MiXCR on the 5' RACE reads. The profile shows roughly 80,000 distinct CDR3 sequences, 5% to 6.5% of them singletons. The sequenced sample was whole blood. The receptors come from an adult who was a healthcare worker with PCR-confirmed SARS-CoV-2 infection or an uninfected control (not recorded which). Each CDR3 is given with its conserved first and last residue. D genes are given only for firm matches. Clone sizes are given selectively: once, few, many, or a class where the clone is expanded.

J gene | V gene | clone size | D gene | CDR3 protein | CDR3 DNA
TRBJ1-1 | TRBV7-9 | . | . | CASSRSGLNTEAFF | TGTGCCAGCAGCCGATCAGGCTTGAACACTGAAGCTTTCTTT
TRBJ1-1 | TRBV20-1 | many | . | CSARDPQGSNTEAFF | TGCAGTGCTAGGGACCCCCAGGGGTCGAACACTGAAGCTTTCTTT
TRBJ2-3 | TRBV28 | many | TRBD1 | CASSRLTGTGGDTQYF | TGTGCCAGCAGCCGTCTAACCGGGACAGGAGGCGATACGCAGTATTTT
TRBJ2-1 | TRBV11-2 | many | . | CASSLRGGPNEQFF | TGTGCCAGCAGCTTAAGGGGGGGGCCCAATGAGCAGTTCTTC
TRBJ2-1 | TRBV5-6 | many | TRBD2 | CASSLGLAGGYQFF | TGTGCCAGCAGCCTGGGACTAGCGGGAGGATATCAGTTCTTC
TRBJ2-3 | TRBV19 | many | . | CASSIVYPESEPTSTDTQYF | TGTGCCAGTAGTATAGTCTATCCCGAATCGGAGCCAACTAGCACAGATACGCAGTATTTT
TRBJ2-3 | TRBV5-1 | many | . | CASSPGNTDTQYF | TGCGCCAGCTCGCCGGGGAACACAGATACGCAGTATTTT
TRBJ2-3 | TRBV18 | . | TRBD2 | CASSPTSGQVTDTQYF | TGTGCCAGCTCACCAACTAGCGGGCAAGTCACAGATACGCAGTATTTT
TRBJ2-7 | TRBV24-1 | few | . | CATSDETAVNEQYF | TGTGCCACCAGTGATGAGACAGCGGTGAACGAGCAGTACTTC
TRBJ2-4 | TRBV27 | many | . | CASSPLMTGNLAKNIQYF | TGTGCCAGCAGTCCCCTAATGACAGGCAATCTAGCCAAAAACATTCAGTACTTC
TRBJ2-6 | TRBV6-5 | many | TRBD1 | CASSLGQGANVLTF | TGTGCCAGCAGTTTGGGACAGGGGGCCAACGTCCTGACTTTC
TRBJ2-3 | TRBV27 | many | TRBD2 | CASSRGAVSGITDTQYF | TGTGCCAGCAGTCGGGGCGCCGTTAGCGGGATTACAGATACGCAGTATTTT
TRBJ2-3 | TRBV20-1 | many | . | CSARPLTDPPDTQYF | TGCAGTGCTAGACCGTTAACGGACCCCCCAGATACGCAGTATTTT
TRBJ2-7 | TRBV5-1 | many | . | CASSLALRDGEQYF | TGCGCCAGCAGCTTGGCCCTCAGGGATGGCGAGCAGTACTTC
TRBJ2-7 | TRBV10-3 | . | TRBD1 | CAISDGQGLYEQYF | TGTGCCATCAGTGATGGACAGGGACTTTACGAGCAGTACTTC
TRBJ2-2 | TRBV28 | . | . | CASSLIRTQNTGELFF | TGTGCCAGCAGTTTAATCAGGACCCAGAACACCGGGGAGCTGTTTTTT
TRBJ2-2 | TRBV7-6 | . | . | CASSRLEGNQNTGELFF | TGTGCCAGCAGCCGACTAGAGGGGAACCAAAACACCGGGGAGCTGTTTTTT
TRBJ2-3 | TRBV20-1 | . | . | CSAPAATDTQYF | TGCAGTGCCCCAGCGGCCACAGATACGCAGTATTTT
TRBJ2-7 | TRBV5-1 | . | . | CASSRSEGREQYF | TGCGCCAGCAGCAGGAGTGAGGGGCGCGAGCAGTACTTC
TRBJ2-7 | TRBV4-1 | . | . | CASSPDYLSYEQYF | TGCGCCAGCAGCCCCGACTACCTCTCCTACGAGCAGTACTTC
TRBJ2-7 | TRBV7-8 | few | . | CASSLRGMQTSYEQYF | TGTGCCAGCAGCTTGAGGGGGATGCAGACCTCCTACGAGCAGTACTTC
TRBJ1-1 | TRBV7-2 | many | . | CASSLMGRLNTEAFF | TGTGCCAGCAGCTTAATGGGACGGCTGAACACTGAAGCTTTCTTT
TRBJ2-7 | TRBV6-2/TRBV6-3 | . | . | CASSSYRVRPYEQYF | TGTGCCAGCAGTTCCTACAGGGTCAGGCCCTACGAGCAGTACTTC
TRBJ2-1 | TRBV19 | many | . | CASSISLGANEQFF | TGTGCCAGTAGTATATCACTAGGTGCCAATGAGCAGTTCTTC
TRBJ1-1 | TRBV12-3/TRBV12-4 | many | . | CASSSTGLTEAFF | TGTGCCAGCAGTTCTACAGGGCTCACTGAAGCTTTCTTT
TRBJ2-3 | TRBV7-2 | . | . | CASSLRGTITDTQYF | TGTGCCAGCAGCTTGCGAGGGACCATCACAGATACGCAGTATTTT
TRBJ2-5 | TRBV7-2 | few | TRBD1 | CASSFLDRGRETQYF | TGTGCCAGCAGTTTCCTGGACAGGGGGCGAGAGACCCAGTACTTC